The 22 T cell receptor beta chains below come from one sample, sequenced in a study of T cell repertoires in cytomegalovirus infection. From the reads, TCRdb called clonotypes with MiXCR, one entry per CDR3 protein. The table has 290,000 or so distinct CDR3 sequences, around 25% seen once; the top ten hold about 15%. Sequencing used PBMCs. The receptors come from a human donor in good health (CMV status not recorded). Some clones in this sample may be carry-over from other donors' samples.

This clonotype was recorded many times. This chain connects TRBV7-2 to TRBJ2-7; TRBD1 matches 8 bases. Germline V gives CDR1 SGHTA, CDR2 FQGNSA. V was pared by 0 bases and J by 4 bases, with 5 bases of the junction left unmatched. CDR3 length: 15 amino acids. The CDR3 protein is CASSLARGRGYEQYF. The CDR3 DNA follows: TGTGCCAGCAGCTTAGCCAGGGGGCGTGGTTACGAGCAGTACTTC.

This clonotype came up many times. V and J are TRBV7-2 and TRBJ2-7; D might be TRBD1 (6 bases). CDR1 and CDR2 (germline): SGHTA, FQGNSA. The length of the CDR3 is 13 residues. V lost 6 bases, J lost 1 base, and 10 bases lay in between. CDR3 DNA sequence: TGTGCCAGCAGGCCTACAGGGTCCTACGAGCAGTACTTC. It codes for CASRPTGSYEQYF.

This CDR3 is CASSPDGNTIYF. CDR3 coding DNA: TGTGCCAGCAGTCCTGATGGAAACACCATATATTTT. The chain carries TRBV2 and TRBJ1-3; D remains unclear. The ends were cut back, 5 bases at V and 3 bases at J, with 5 bases in the middle. Germline CDR1 is SNHLY and CDR2 is FYNNEI. The CDR3 is 12 amino acids.

The V call is TRBV5-1, the J call TRBJ1-5; 10 bases align to TRBD1. Germline CDR1 and CDR2: SGHRS and YFSETQ. Trimming cost V 4 bases and J 7 bases; bases outside gene matches: 5. The CDR3 totals 14 residues. CDR3 in amino acids: CASSPDRGIQPQHF. The CDR3 region has the DNA TGCGCCAGCAGCCCGGACAGGGGGATACAGCCCCAGCATTTT.

This chain links TRBV19 with TRBJ1-2; D may be TRBD1 (5 bases). The CDR3 is 14 residues long. Germline assignment: CDR1 LNHDA and CDR2 SQIVND (reference sequence). Trimming pared 5 bases from V and 4 bases from J, leaving 14 bases between. CDR3 nucleotide sequence: TGTGCCAGTAGTGGCCCGGGGGGTAGCTATGGCTACACCTTC. Its protein product is CASSGPGGSYGYTF.

The chain combines TRBV28 with TRBJ1-4; unclear D gene. Trimming cost V 5 bases and J 0 bases, with 16 bases left between them. This CDR3 has 17 residues. Germline CDR1 MDHEN, CDR2 SYDVKM. The CDR3 sequence is CASSPAGAIATNEKLFF. The CDR3 DNA sequence: TGTGCCAGCAGTCCGGCGGGAGCAATTGCAACTAATGAAAAACTGTTTTTT.

This clonotype was observed at least ten times. This sequence joins TRBV18 and TRBJ2-1; 7 bases fit TRBD1. The CDR3 runs to 15 residues. Germline lookup yields CDR1 KGHSH and CDR2 LQKENI. V shed 2 bases and J 4 bases; nucleotides not matched to a gene: 5. The CDR3 reads CASSPTQGEYNEQFF. The CDR3 region has the DNA TGTGCCAGCTCACCAACTCAGGGGGAGTACAATGAGCAGTTCTTC.

The table lists this clonotype with many counts. V and J are TRBV10-2 and TRBJ1-2; 7 nucleotides line up with TRBD1. The CDR3 spans 14 residues. Germline V lookup: CDR1 WSHSY, CDR2 SAAADI. V dropped 0 bases and J dropped 6; count of bases not matched to a gene: 4. In DNA form, the CDR3 reads TGCGCCAGCAGTGAGTCGACAGGGTTCGATGGCTACACCTTC. It translates to CASSESTGFDGYTF.

The gene calls are TRBV5-4 and TRBJ2-1, with 8 bases matching TRBD2. The CDR3 sequence is 14 residues long. Germline V gene lookup returns CDR1 SGHNT and CDR2 YYREEE (reference sequence). V gave up 4 bases and J gave up 3 bases; unmatched junction bases: 3. The DNA for the CDR3 is TGTGCCAGCAGCGTGGGACTAGACTACAATGAGCAGTTCTTC. It yields the protein CASSVGLDYNEQFF.

This clonotype was observed at least ten times. This sequence joins TRBV20-1 and TRBJ2-5, with a possible D match to TRBD2 (6 bases). In germline, CDR1 is DFQATT, CDR2 SNEGSKA (reference sequence). There are 13 residues in the CDR3. Trimming removed 1 base at V and 4 bases at J, with 10 bases between. Here the CDR3 DNA reads TGCAGTGCTAGAGGAGGGGAGGTAGAGACCCAGTACTTC. Translation gives CSARGGEVETQYF.

This sequence joins TRBV12-3 or TRBV12-4 and TRBJ1-1, with D possibly being TRBD1 (5 bases). Trimming pared 5 bases from V and 5 bases from J, leaving 15 bases between. The CDR3 length is 14 residues. This chain's CDR3 is CASSVRERGTEAFF. DNA for the CDR3: TGTGCCAGCAGTGTCCGGGAGCGGGGGACTGAAGCTTTCTTT.

The chain is built from TRBV29-1 and TRBJ1-1, with D possibly being TRBD1 (6 bases). The CDR3 consists of 12 residues. V was clipped by 7 bases and J by 5 bases, with 14 bases between them. Germline-derived CDR1 and CDR2 are SQVTM and ANQGSEA. CDR3 DNA sequence: TGCAGCGGCCGAACAGGGCTAACTGAAGCTTTCTTT. This sequence encodes CSGRTGLTEAFF.

This clonotype was seen at least ten times. The chain links TRBV5-4 to TRBJ2-1; TRBD1 matches 8 bases. Germline loops: CDR1 SGHNT, CDR2 YYREEE (reference sequence). V was pared by 4 bases and J by 9 bases, with 15 bases of the junction left unmatched. There are 16 residues in the CDR3. CDR3 protein: CASSQGKDRVLSEQFF. The CDR3 DNA sequence: TGTGCCAGCAGCCAGGGGAAGGACAGGGTATTATCTGAGCAGTTCTTC.

This clonotype was seen repeatedly, ten times or more. The rearrangement joins TRBV6-1 to TRBJ2-1, with TRBD2 matching over 8 bases. The germline gives CDR1 MNHNS, CDR2 SASEGT. The CDR3 runs to 20 residues. Trimming cost V 5 bases and J 2 bases; bases outside gene matches: 20. CDR3 in DNA: TGTGCCAGCAGTCAAGGACTAGCTGAGTGGGGGGAGGGACCCTACAATGAGCAGTTCTTC. Its translation: CASSQGLAEWGEGPYNEQFF.

The chain uses TRBV24-1 and TRBJ1-5; D gene unclear. Germline CDR1 KGHDR, CDR2 SFDVKD. Trimming stripped 4 bases from V and 7 bases from J, with 10 bases between. The CDR3 spans 13 residues. This CDR3 is CATSENLGQPQHF. The CDR3 DNA reads TGTGCCACCAGTGAGAACTTGGGACAGCCCCAGCATTTT.

This clonotype has a count of ten or more. The chain links TRBV7-3 to TRBJ2-1, with a weak D call TRBD2 (5 bases). The V gene lost 5 bases and the J gene lost 9 bases, with 14 bases spanning the gap. This CDR3 is built from 13 residues. Germline V CDR1 and CDR2: SGHTA, FQGTGA. Written as DNA, the CDR3 is TGTGCCAGCAGCCGAGTACTAGGATCTGAGCAGTTCTTC. It yields the protein CASSRVLGSEQFF. The full variable domain, completed using reference TRBV7-3 and TRBJ2-1, is GAGVSQTPSNKVTEKGKYVELRCDPISGHTALYWYRQSLGQGPEFLIYFQGTGAADDSGLPNDRFFAVRPEGSVSTLKIQRTERGDSAVYLCASSRVLGSEQFFGPGTRLTVL.

The rearrangement uses TRBV12-3 or TRBV12-4 and TRBJ2-1, with TRBD2 matching over 9 bases. J gave up 5 bases and V 2 bases, and 4 bases lay outside the gene matches. The CDR3 consists of 15 residues. Here the CDR3 reads CASSLSGGPNNEQFF. The CDR3 nucleotides are TGTGCCAGCAGTTTAAGCGGGGGGCCTAACAATGAGCAGTTCTTC.

The J gene is TRBJ2-1, the V gene TRBV20-1; TRBD2 matches 8 bases. Unmatched junction bases numbered 7, after V lost 3 bases and J lost 3 bases. The CDR3 consists of 15 residues. In germline, CDR1 is DFQATT, CDR2 SNEGSKA (reference sequence). The CDR3 loop is CSARTPGRDYNEQFF. As DNA, the CDR3 is TGCAGTGCTAGGACGCCCGGGAGGGACTACAATGAGCAGTTCTTC.

This clonotype was detected many times. J is TRBJ2-1 and V is TRBV7-2; 10 bases match TRBD2. With V trimmed by 1 base and J by 13 bases, 7 bases remained unmatched. CDR3 length equals 14 residues. From germline, CDR1 is SGHTA and CDR2 FQGNSA. Here the CDR3 reads CASSLVASGSGQFF. In DNA, the CDR3 is TGTGCCAGCAGCTTAGTAGCTAGCGGGAGTGGACAGTTCTTC.

The rearrangement joins TRBV5-1 to TRBJ1-5; D is possibly TRBD1 (6 bases). The V end was cut by 0 bases, the J end by 6 bases, with 16 bases between. The CDR3 spans 16 residues. Germline V CDR1 and CDR2: SGHRS, YFSETQ. In DNA, the CDR3 is TGCGCCAGCAGCTTGGAGGGGGGAGGGGTTGGTCAGCCCCAGCATTTT. Protein product: CASSLEGGGVGQPQHF.

The rearrangement links TRBV5-1 to TRBJ1-1, with a possible D match to TRBD1 (5 bases). The length of the CDR3 is 13 residues. Germline assignment: CDR1 SGHRS and CDR2 YFSETQ. With 4 bases removed from V and 2 bases from J, the gap between germline ends came to 9 bases. The CDR3 DNA reads as TGCGCCAGCAGCATCGACAGCAACACTGAAGCTTTCTTT. It specifies CASSIDSNTEAFF.

This clonotype was observed a handful of times. The V gene is TRBV7-2, the J gene TRBJ2-2, with D tentatively TRBD2 (6 bases). CDR3 length: 15 amino acids. V was cut by 4 bases and J by 6 bases, with 15 bases left in between. Per germline, CDR1 SGHTA and CDR2 FQGNSA. CDR3 sequence reads: CASSSRLVYAGELFF. CDR3 nucleotide sequence: TGTGCCAGCAGCTCCCGACTAGTGTATGCCGGGGAGCTGTTTTTT.